Below, 9 T cell receptor beta chains from the same sample are listed, as sequenced in a study of T cells in women clearing cervical HPV infection (dated by TCRdb to the late 2010s). The library came from the immunoSEQ multiplex PCR assay. TCRdb holds this immuneACCESS table with in-frame rearrangements only. Some clones are missing; in checked studies, unresolved V genes explain under half, and the rest has no known cause. The sample table holds about 28,000 clones. Approximately 8.1% of the sample is in the top ten clones. The material sequenced was blood buffy coat. Every receptor here comes from a woman aged 18 to 75 with a cervical HPV16 infection that either progressed to CIN3+ or cleared (not recorded which).

As regards this clone: The read ends 3 residues before the CDR3 terminus; that terminus is restored from the germline J gene. V gene TRBV7-7 combines with J gene TRBJ2-1, with no clear D. Trimming removed 1 base at V and 5 bases at J, with 3 bases between. CDR1 and CDR2 (germline): SSHAT, FNYEAQ (reference sequence). CDR3 length: 12 amino acids. This CDR3 reads CASSLVDNEQFF. CDR3 bases read: TGTGCCAGCAGCTTAGTCGACAATGAG.

As concerns this clone: An end of the junction does not agree with germline; a read error may underlie this. Read data end 3 residues before the CDR3 end; the end is taken from the germline J gene. This same CDR3 is encoded by further DNA sequences in the sample. V usage is TRBV7-9 and J usage is TRBJ1-3; tentatively, D is TRBD1 (5 bases). CDR1 and CDR2 from the germline V gene are SEHNR and FQNEAQ (reference sequence). This CDR3 spans 15 amino acids. The sequenced part of the CDR3 DNA is TGTGCCAGCAGCTCCTGGACAAGCGATAGAAACACT. Amino acids: CASSSWTSDRNT. In full, the CDR3 reads CASSSWTSDRNTIYF.

Of note for this clone: The CDR3 end is not reached by the read, which stops 3 residues before it; the germline J gene fills it in. This chain joins TRBV13 and TRBJ2-7; D perhaps matches TRBD1 (5 bases). From germline, CDR1 is PRHDT and CDR2 FYEKMQ (reference sequence). The CDR3 runs to 13 residues. Trimming shortened V by 4 bases and J by 5 bases, and 12 bases separated the two germline ends. The CDR3 loop is CASSSATVNEQYF. CDR3 bases read: TGTGCCAGCAGCTCGGCGACAGTCAACGAG.

To note about this clone: The missing CDR3 end, 3 residues past where the read stops, is filled in from the germline J gene. The rearrangement links TRBV20-1 to TRBJ1-3; the match to TRBD1 covers 7 bases. This CDR3 is built from 15 residues. Looked up from germline, CDR1 is DFQATT and CDR2 is SNEGSKA (reference sequence). Trimming cost V 3 bases and J 2 bases; bases outside gene matches: 7. Partial CDR3 DNA: TGCAGTGCTAGGAAGACAGGGATTGCTGGAAACACC. It specifies CSARKTGIAGNT. The CDR3 in its entirety is CSARKTGIAGNTIYF.

Points on this clone: The sequence runs out 3 residues before the end of the CDR3; the remainder is reconstructed from the germline J gene. The chain has TRBV7-2 and TRBJ1-2, with D tentatively TRBD1 (6 bases). This CDR3 has 13 amino acids. Germline V gene sequence: CDR1 SGHTA, CDR2 FQGNSA. CDR3 in amino acids: CASTRGGQDTYTF. CDR3 DNA (partial): TGTGCCAGCACCCGGGGGGGCCAAGATACC.

As for this clone: The DNA ends 3 residues before the CDR3 does, and the rest of the CDR3 is filled in from the germline J gene. This chain connects TRBV5-1 to TRBJ1-3; 7 nucleotides match TRBD1. The ends lost 4 bases at V and 0 bases at J; junction bases unmatched: 4. The CDR3 runs to 15 residues. Per germline, CDR1 SGHRS and CDR2 YFSETQ. The CDR3 region is CASSLTGDSGNTIYF. The sequenced part of the CDR3 DNA is TGCGCCAGCAGCCTTACAGGGGACTCTGGAAACACC.

Points on this clone: The read falls 3 residues short of the CDR3 end, and the missing part is taken from the germline J gene. The chain employs TRBV6-2 or TRBV6-3 and TRBJ2-3; 7 nucleotides align to TRBD1. There are 14 residues in the CDR3. Trimming took 4 bases from V and 6 from J; bases not matched to a gene: 7. The germline V gene has CDR1 MNHEY and CDR2 SVGEGT. Here the CDR3 reads CASSSGQPGDTQYF. The sequenced part of the CDR3 DNA is TGTGCCAGCAGTTCGGGACAGCCCGGGGATACG.

A word on this clone: The read is 3 residues too short to cover the CDR3 end, so that end is filled in from the germline J gene. The chain joins TRBV20-1 to TRBJ1-4, with D perhaps matching TRBD1 (5 bases). This CDR3 has 13 amino acids. The germline V gene has CDR1 DFQATT and CDR2 SNEGSKA (reference sequence). Trimming took 6 bases from V and 7 from J, leaving 15 bases between them. Partial CDR3 DNA: TGCAGTGCCCTAAATTTAGGGGTTGAAAAA. Translating gives CSALNLGVEK. In full, the CDR3 reads CSALNLGVEKLFF.

Points on this clone: The observed sequence ends 3 residues before the CDR3 terminus, with the missing tail filled in from the germline J gene. This chain links TRBV13 with TRBJ1-2; 7 positions match TRBD1. The germline V gene encodes CDR1 PRHDT and CDR2 FYEKMQ (reference sequence). The CDR3 is 14 residues long. CDR3 amino acids: CASSLDVGGRSYTF. CDR3 DNA (partial): TGTGCCAGCAGCTTAGATGTAGGGGGCCGGAGC.